This T cell receptor (beta chain) was sequenced during a study of blood T cell repertoires in COVID-19. V lost 5 bases, J lost 5 bases, and 8 bases stayed unmatched. This CDR3 is built from 14 residues. The germline gives CDR1 MGHRA, CDR2 YSYEKL. Using immunoSEQ multiplex PCR, the repertoire was profiled, and TCRdb retains in-frame clones only, with some absent. Here the sample spans about 190,000 clones, around 80% being singletons. This chain joins TRBV4-1 and TRBJ1-2; TRBD1 matches at 7 bases. This TCR derives from a human donor in a cohort sampled during active COVID-19. Sequenced: peripheral blood. The CDR3, as DNA: TGCGCCAGCAGCTTGAATCAGGGGGAATATGGCTACACCTTC. Its protein is CASSLNQGEYGYTF.